This T cell receptor beta chain was sequenced during a study of cytomegalovirus exposure and HLA in healthy donors. Germline loops: CDR1 SGHDN, CDR2 FVKESK. This CDR3 has 14 residues. J was trimmed by 6 bases and V by 3 bases; bases with no gene match: 3. General study points: In a later analysis, donors in an Asian-associated ancestry cluster reportedly had fewer N-insertions in productive TCRs than the cohort mean. Earlier findings revealed that most TCR beta V segments proved productive either about 87% or about 30% of the time. There were 150 or so TCR beta chains listed as cytomegalovirus-associated.

PCR amplification relied on 60 Vbeta primers (plus 13 Jbeta primers). The table came from immunoSEQ multiplex PCR; TCRdb's copy has only in-frame clones and leaves some out. In the table there are about 83,000 clones, 81% of which are singletons. A word on this clone: Its antigen is still unknown.

J is TRBJ2-1 and V is TRBV14, with 9 bases lining up with TRBD2. The sample comprised PBMCs. The TCR was taken from a woman in her twenties or thirties in good health and CMV-seronegative. The CDR3 loop reads CASSQGLASNEQFF. The CDR3 DNA sequence: TGTGCCAGCAGCCAGGGACTAGCATCCAATGAGCAGTTCTTC.